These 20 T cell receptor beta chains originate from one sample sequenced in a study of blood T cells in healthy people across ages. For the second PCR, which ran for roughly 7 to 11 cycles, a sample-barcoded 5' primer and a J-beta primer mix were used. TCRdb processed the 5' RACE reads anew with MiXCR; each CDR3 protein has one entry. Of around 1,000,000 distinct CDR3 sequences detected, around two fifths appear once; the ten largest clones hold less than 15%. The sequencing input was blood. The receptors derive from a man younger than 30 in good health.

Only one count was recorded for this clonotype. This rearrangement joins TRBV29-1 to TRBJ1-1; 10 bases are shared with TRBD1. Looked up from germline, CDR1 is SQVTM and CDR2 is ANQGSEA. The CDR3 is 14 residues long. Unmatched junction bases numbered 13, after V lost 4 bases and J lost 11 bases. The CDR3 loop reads CSVALLDRGRGAFF. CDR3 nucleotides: TGCAGCGTTGCCCTTCTTGACAGGGGGCGCGGGGCTTTCTTT.

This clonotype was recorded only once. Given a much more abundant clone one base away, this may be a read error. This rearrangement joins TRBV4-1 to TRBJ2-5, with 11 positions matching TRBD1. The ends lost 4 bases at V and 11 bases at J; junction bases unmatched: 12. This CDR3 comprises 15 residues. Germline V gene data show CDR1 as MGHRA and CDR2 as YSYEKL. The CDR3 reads CASSPGQGAFNEQYF. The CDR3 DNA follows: TGCGCCAGCAGCCCCGGACAGGGGGCTTTCAATGAGCAGTACTTC.

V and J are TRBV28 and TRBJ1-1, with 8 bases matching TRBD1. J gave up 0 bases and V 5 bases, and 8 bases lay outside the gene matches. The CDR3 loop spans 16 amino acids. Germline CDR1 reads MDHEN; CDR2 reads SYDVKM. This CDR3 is CASSPGQGVMNTEAFF. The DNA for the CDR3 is TGTGCCAGCAGTCCCGGACAGGGCGTGATGAACACTGAAGCTTTCTTT.

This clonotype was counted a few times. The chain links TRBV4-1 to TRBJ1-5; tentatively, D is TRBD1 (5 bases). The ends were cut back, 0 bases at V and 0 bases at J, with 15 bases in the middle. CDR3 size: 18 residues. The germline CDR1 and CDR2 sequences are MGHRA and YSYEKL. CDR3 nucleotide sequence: TGCGCCAGCAGCCAAGATCGGGGAGGGGCGTATAGCAATCAGCCCCAGCATTTT. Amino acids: CASSQDRGGAYSNQPQHF.

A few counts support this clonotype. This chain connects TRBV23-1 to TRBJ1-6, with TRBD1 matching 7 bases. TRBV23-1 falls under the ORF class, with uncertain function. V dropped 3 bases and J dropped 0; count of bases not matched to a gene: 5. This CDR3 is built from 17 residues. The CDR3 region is CASSHTGASSYNSPLHF. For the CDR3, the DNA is TGCGCCAGCAGTCATACAGGGGCCAGCTCCTATAATTCACCCCTCCACTTT.

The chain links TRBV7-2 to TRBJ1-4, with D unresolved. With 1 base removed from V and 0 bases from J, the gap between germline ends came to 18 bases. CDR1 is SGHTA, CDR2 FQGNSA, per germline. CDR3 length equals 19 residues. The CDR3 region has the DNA TGTGCCAGCAGCTTAGGGCCCACTACGCTGGGTGCAACTAATGAAAAACTGTTTTTT. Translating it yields CASSLGPTTLGATNEKLFF.

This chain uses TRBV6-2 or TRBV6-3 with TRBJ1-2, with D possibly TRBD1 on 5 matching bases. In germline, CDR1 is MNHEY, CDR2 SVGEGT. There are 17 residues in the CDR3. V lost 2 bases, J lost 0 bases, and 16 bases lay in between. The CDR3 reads CASSYALNGHPNYGYTF. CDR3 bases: TGTGCCAGCAGTTACGCTTTGAACGGACACCCTAACTATGGCTACACCTTC.

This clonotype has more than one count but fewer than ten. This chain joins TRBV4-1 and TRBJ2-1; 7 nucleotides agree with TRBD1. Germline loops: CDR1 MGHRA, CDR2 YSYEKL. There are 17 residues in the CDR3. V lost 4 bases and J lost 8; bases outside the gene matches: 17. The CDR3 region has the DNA TGCGCCAGCAGCCTCCGAAGGACCGGGACAGACAAGCATGAGCAGTTCTTC. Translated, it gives CASSLRRTGTDKHEQFF.

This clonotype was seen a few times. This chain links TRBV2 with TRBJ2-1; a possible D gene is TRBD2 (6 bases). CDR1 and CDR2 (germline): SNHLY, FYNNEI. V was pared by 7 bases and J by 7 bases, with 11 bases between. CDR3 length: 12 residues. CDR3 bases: TGTGCCAGCATCTGGCGGGGAAATGAGCAGTTCTTC. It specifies CASIWRGNEQFF.

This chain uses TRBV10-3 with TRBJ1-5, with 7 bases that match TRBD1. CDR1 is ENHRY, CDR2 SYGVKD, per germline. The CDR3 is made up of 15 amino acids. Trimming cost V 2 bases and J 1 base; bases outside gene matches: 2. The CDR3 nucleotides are TGTGCCATCAGTGAGGGGACAGAAAGCAATCAGCCCCAGCATTTT. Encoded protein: CAISEGTESNQPQHF.

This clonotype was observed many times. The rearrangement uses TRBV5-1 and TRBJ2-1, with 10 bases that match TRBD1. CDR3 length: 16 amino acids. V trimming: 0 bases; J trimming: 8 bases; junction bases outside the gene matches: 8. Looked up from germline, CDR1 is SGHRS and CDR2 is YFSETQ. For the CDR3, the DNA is TGCGCCAGCAGCTTGGGGGGACAGGGGTTTATGGATGAGCAGTTCTTC. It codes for CASSLGGQGFMDEQFF.

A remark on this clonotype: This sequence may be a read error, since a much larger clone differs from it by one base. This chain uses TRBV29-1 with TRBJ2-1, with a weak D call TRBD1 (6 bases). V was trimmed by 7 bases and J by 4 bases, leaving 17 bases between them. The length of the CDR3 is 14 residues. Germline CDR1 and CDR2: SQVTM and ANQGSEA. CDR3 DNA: TGCAGCGCTCGTCAGGGGACCCCTTACAATGAGCAGTTCTTC. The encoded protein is CSARQGTPYNEQFF.

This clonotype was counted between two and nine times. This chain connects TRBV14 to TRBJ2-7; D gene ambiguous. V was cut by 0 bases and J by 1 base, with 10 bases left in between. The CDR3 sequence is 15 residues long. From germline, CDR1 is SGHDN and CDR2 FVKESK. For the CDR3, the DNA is TGTGCCAGCAGCCAAGATCCCTACAGATCCTACGAGCAGTACTTC. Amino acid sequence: CASSQDPYRSYEQYF.

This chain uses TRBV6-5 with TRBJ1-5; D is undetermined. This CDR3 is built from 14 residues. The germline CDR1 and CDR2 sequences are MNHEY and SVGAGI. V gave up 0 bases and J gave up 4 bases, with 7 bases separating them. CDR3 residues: CASSYSVLNQPQHF. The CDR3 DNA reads TGTGCCAGCAGTTACTCGGTCCTGAATCAGCCCCAGCATTTT.

The CDR3 loop is CASREQGPNYGYTF. The CDR3 DNA follows: TGTGCCAGCAGGGAACAGGGGCCTAACTATGGCTACACCTTC. The chain carries TRBV2 and TRBJ1-2; TRBD1 matches at 7 bases. Looked up from germline, CDR1 is SNHLY and CDR2 is FYNNEI. The CDR3 is 14 amino acids. V shed 6 bases and J 0 bases; nucleotides not matched to a gene: 4.

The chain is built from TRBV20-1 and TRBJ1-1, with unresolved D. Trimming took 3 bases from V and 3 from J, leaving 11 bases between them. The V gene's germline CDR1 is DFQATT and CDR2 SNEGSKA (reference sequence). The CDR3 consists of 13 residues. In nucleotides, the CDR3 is TGCAGTGCTAGTAACCGCGGGTACACTGAAGCTTTCTTT. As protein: CSASNRGYTEAFF.

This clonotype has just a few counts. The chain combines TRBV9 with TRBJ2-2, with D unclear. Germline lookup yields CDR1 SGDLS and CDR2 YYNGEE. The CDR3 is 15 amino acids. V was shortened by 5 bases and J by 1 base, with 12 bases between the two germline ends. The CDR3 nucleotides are TGTGCCAGCAGTCCTACAACACGGAACACCGGGGAGCTGTTTTTT. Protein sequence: CASSPTTRNTGELFF.

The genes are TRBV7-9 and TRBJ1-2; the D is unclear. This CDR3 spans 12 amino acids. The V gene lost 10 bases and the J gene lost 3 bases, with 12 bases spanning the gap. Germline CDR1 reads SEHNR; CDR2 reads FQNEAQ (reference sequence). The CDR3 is CATGRRHYGYTF. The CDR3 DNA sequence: TGTGCCACCGGCCGACGCCACTATGGCTACACCTTC.

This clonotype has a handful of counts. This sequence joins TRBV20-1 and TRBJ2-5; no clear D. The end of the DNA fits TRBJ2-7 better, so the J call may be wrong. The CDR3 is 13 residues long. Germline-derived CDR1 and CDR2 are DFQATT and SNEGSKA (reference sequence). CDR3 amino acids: CSARASSKGEQYF. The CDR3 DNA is TGCAGTGCTAGGGCTTCCTCGAAAGGCGAGCAGTACTTC.

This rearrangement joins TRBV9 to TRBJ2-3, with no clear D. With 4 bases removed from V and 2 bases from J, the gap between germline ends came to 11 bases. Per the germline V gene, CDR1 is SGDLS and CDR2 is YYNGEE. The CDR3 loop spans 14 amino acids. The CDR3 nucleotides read TGTGCCAGCAGCCCCCGGGTCCTCACAGATACGCAGTATTTT. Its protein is CASSPRVLTDTQYF.